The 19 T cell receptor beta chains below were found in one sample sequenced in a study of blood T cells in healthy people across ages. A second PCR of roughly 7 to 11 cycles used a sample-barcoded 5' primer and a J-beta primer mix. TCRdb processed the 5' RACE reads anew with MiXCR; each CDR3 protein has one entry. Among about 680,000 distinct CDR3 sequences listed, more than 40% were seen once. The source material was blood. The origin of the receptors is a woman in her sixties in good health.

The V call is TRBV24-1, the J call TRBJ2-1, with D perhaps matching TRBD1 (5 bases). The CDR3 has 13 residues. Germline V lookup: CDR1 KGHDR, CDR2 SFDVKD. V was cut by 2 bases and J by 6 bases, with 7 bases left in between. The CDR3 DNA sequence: TGTGCCACCAGTGATTCAGGGCCCAATGAGCAGTTCTTC. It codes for CATSDSGPNEQFF.

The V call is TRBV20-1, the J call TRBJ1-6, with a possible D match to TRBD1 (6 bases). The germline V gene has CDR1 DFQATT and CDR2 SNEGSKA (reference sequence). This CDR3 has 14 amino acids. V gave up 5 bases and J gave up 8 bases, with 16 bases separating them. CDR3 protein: CSAGGRSRDSPLHF. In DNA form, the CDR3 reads TGCAGTGCTGGGGGCCGGTCGAGGGATTCACCCCTCCACTTT.

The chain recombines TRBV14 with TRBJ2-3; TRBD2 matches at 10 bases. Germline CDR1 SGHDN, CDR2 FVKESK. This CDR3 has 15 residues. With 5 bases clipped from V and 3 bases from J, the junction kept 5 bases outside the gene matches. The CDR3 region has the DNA TGTGCCAGCAGCGGGACTAGCGAAAGGACAGATACGCAGTATTTT. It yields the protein CASSGTSERTDTQYF.

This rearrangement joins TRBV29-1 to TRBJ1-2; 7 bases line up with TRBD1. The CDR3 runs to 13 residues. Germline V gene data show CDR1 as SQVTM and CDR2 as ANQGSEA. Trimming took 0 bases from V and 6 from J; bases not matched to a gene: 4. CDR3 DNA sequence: TGCAGCGTTGAAGACGGGACAGTTAATGGCTACACCTTC. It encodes CSVEDGTVNGYTF.

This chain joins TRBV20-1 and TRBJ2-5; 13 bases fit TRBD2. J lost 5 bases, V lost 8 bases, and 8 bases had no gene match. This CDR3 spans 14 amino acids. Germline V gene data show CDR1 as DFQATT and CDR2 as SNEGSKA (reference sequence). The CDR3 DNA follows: TGCAGTTACCCTCGGACTAGCGGGAGTGAGACCCAGTACTTC. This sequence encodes CSYPRTSGSETQYF.

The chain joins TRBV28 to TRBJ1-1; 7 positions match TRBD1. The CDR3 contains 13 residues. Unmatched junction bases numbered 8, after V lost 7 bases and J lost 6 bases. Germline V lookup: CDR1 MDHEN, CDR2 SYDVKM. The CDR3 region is CASTRGGHAEAFF. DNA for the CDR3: TGTGCCAGCACCCGAGGGGGCCACGCTGAAGCTTTCTTT.

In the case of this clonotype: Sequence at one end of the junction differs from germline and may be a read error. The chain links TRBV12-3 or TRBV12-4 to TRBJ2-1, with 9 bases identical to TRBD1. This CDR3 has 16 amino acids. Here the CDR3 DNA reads TGTGCCAGCAGCCCTGGGACAGGGAGACTACCAAATGAGCGGTTCTTC. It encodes CASSPGTGRLPNERFF.

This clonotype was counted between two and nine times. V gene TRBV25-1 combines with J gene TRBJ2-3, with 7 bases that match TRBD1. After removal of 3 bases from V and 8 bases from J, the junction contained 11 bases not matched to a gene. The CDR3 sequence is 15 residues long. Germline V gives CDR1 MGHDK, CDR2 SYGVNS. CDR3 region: CASSEESQGNGTQYF. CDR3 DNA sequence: TGTGCCAGCAGTGAGGAATCACAGGGGAATGGTACGCAGTATTTT.

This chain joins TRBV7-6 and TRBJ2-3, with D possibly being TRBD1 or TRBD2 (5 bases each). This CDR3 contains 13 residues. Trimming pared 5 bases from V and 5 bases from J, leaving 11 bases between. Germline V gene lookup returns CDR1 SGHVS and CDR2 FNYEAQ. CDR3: CASSPGAVDTQYF. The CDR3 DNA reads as TGTGCCAGCAGCCCCGGGGCCGTAGATACGCAGTATTTT.

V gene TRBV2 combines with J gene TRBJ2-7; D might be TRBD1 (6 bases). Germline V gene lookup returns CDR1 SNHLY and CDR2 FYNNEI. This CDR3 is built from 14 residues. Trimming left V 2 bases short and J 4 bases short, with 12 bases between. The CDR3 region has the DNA TGTGCCAGCAGTGAATTTGGGGGCGGGTACGAGCAGTACTTC. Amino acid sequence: CASSEFGGGYEQYF. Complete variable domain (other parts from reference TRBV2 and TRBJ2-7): EPEVTQTPSHQVTQMGQEVILRCVPISNHLYFYWYRQILGQKVEFLVSFYNNEISEKSEIFDDQFSVERPDGSNFTLKIRSTKLEDSAMYFCASSEFGGGYEQYFGPGTRLTVT.

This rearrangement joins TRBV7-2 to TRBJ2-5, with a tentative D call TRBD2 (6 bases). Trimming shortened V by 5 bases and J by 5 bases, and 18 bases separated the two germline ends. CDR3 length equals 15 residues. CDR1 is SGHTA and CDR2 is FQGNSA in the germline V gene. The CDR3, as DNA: TGTGCCAGCAGCCCCATGGCGGGGTCTCGGGAGACCCAGTACTTC. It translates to CASSPMAGSRETQYF.

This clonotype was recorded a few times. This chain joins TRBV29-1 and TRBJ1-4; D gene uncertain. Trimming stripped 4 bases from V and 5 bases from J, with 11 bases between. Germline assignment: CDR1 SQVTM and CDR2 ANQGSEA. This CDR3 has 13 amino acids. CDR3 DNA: TGCAGCGTTGGGGCTGGGTTAAATGAAAAACTGTTTTTT. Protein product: CSVGAGLNEKLFF.

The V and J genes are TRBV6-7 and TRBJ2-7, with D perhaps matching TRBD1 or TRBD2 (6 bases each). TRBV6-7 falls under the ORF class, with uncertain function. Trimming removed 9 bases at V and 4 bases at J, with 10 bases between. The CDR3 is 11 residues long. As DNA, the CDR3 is TGTGCCAGGGGGGGCATGTACGAGCAGTACTTC. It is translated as CARGGMYEQYF.

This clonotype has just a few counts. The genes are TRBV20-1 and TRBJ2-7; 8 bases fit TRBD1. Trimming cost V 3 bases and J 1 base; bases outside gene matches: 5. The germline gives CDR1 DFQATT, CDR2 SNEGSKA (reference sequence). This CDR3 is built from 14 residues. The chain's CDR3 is CSASKGQASYEQYF. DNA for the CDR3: TGCAGTGCTAGTAAGGGACAGGCATCCTACGAGCAGTACTTC.

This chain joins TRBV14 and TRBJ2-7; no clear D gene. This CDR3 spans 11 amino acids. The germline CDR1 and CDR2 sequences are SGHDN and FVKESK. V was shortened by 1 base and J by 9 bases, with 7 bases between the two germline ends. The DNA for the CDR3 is TGTGCCAGCAGCCAAGGGGGAAGGCAGTACTTC. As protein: CASSQGGRQYF.

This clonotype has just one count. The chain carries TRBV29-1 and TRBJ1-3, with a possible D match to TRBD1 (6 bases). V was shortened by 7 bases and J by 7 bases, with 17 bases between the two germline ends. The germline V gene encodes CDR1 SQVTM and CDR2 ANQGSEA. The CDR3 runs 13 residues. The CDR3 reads CSARGSGENTIYF. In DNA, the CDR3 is TGCAGCGCCCGAGGGTCAGGGGAGAACACCATATATTTT. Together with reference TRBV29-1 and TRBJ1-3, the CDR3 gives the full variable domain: SAVISQKPSRDICQRGTSLTIQCQVDSQVTMMFWYRQQPGQSLTLIATANQGSEATYESGFVIDKFPISRPNLTFSTLTVSNMSPEDSSIYLCSARGSGENTIYFGEGSWLTVV.

The DNA for the CDR3 is TGTGCCTGTACGACAGGGAATTATGGCTACACCTTC. Residues: CACTTGNYGYTF. J is TRBJ1-2 and V is TRBV30; 7 nucleotides align to TRBD1. CDR1 GTSNPN and CDR2 SVGIG come from the germline V gene (reference sequence). The CDR3 has 12 residues. V was pared by 6 bases and J by 5 bases, with 6 bases of the junction left unmatched.

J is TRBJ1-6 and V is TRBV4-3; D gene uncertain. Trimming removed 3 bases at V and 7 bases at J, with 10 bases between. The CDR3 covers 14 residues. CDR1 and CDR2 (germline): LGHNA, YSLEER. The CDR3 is CASSQAETNSPLHF. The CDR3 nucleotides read TGCGCCAGCAGCCAGGCGGAAACAAATTCACCCCTCCACTTT.

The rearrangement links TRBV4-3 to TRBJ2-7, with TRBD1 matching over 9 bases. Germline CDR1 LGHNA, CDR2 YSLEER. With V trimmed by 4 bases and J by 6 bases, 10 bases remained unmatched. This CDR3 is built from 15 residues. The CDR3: CASSPNPGQGSEQYF. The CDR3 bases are TGCGCCAGCAGCCCTAACCCGGGACAGGGAAGCGAGCAGTACTTC.